This TCR beta chain was profiled in a study of T cell repertoires in cytomegalovirus infection. Study-level information: Public TCR beta signature analysis indicated the presence of both CMV infection and matching HLA type. Findings and limits, study-wide: Summed frequency of shared TCR beta families picked out CMV carriers who also had the relevant HLA. In two of eight donors, the top clonotype was HLA-C-restricted CMV-specific.

TCRdb passed the reads through MiXCR, listing each CDR3 protein once. The sample comprises fewer than 550,000 distinct CDR3 sequences, roughly 30% of which are singletons, and roughly 13% rests with the top ten. The V end lost 10 bases, the J end lost 4 bases, and 14 bases lay between the germline ends. Germline V gene sequence: CDR1 ENHRY, CDR2 SYGVKD. This CDR3 spans 12 amino acids. To note about this clonotype: No antigen is known for it.

The receptor was isolated from a human donor in good health (CMV status not recorded). Some clones in this sample may be carry-over from other donors' samples. The chain joins TRBV10-3 to TRBJ2-7; D is perhaps TRBD1 (5 bases). Input material: PBMCs. The CDR3 loop is CATQHRSYEQYF. The CDR3 nucleotides read TGTGCCACCCAGCACAGGAGTTACGAGCAGTACTTC.